This TCR beta chain is drawn from a study of PD-1 blockade in classical Hodgkin lymphoma. Time point given: cycle 4 day 1 (C4D1), after around six weeks of nivolumab. Every one of the patients relapsed after autologous stem cell transplantation (brentuximab vedotin exposure was variable). A word on this clone: A read error may account for a junction end that differs from germline.

Data came from immunoSEQ multiplex PCR; TCRdb stores just in-frame clones and leaves some out. The table has 25,000 to 30,000 clones, 80% seen once. Germline V gene data show CDR1 as SGHTA and CDR2 as FQGNSA. The CDR3 runs 15 residues. The chain uses TRBV7-2 and TRBJ2-1, with D possibly being TRBD1 or TRBD2 (5 bases each). The clonotype comes from a human donor with classical Hodgkin lymphoma. The sequencing here drew on peripheral blood mononuclear cells (PBMCs), taken before the fourth cycle of nivolumab. The CDR3 bases are TGTGCCAGCAGCCCCATGGGGGACCGCTACAATGAACAGTTCTTC. Its protein is CASSPMGDRYNEQFF.